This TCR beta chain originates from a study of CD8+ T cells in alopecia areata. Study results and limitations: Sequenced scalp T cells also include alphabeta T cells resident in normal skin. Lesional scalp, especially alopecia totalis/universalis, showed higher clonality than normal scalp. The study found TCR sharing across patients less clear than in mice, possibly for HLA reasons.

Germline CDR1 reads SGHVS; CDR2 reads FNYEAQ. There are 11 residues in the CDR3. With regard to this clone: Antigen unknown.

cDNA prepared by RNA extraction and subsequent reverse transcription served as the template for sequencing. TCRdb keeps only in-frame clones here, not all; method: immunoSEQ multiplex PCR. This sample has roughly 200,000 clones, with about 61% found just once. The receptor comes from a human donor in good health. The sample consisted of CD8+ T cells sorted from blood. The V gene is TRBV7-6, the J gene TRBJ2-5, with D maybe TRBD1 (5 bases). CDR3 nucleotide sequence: TGTGCGTCCCCTATAGGGGCGGCCCAGTACTTC. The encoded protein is CASPIGAAQYF. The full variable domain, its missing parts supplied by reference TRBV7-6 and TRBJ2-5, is GAGVSQSPRYKVTKRGQDVALRCDPISGHVSLYWYRQALGQGPEFLTYFNYEAQQDKSGLPNDRFSAERPEGSISTLTIQRTEQRDSAMYRCASPIGAAQYFGPGTRLLVL.